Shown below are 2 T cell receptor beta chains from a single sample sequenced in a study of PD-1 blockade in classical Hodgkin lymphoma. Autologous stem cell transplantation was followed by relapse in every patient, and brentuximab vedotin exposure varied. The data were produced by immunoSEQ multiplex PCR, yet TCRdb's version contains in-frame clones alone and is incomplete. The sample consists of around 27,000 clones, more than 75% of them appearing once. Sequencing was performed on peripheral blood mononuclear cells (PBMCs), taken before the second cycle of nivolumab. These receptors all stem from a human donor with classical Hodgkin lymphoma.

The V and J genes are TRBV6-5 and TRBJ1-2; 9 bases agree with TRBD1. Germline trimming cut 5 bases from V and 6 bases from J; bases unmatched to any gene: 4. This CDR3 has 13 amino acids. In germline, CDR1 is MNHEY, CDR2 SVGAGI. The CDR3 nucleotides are TGTGCCAGCAGTGGGACAGGGCGAAATGGCTACACCTTC. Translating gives CASSGTGRNGYTF.

The DNA of the CDR3 is TGTGCCAGCAGTTACCCGACTAGCGGGGGGGCCCAGGAGCAGTTCTTC. Residues: CASSYPTSGGAQEQFF. The V and J genes are TRBV28 and TRBJ2-1; TRBD2 matches 14 bases. Germline loops: CDR1 MDHEN, CDR2 SYDVKM. The J segment lost 10 bases and the V segment lost 4 bases, leaving 9 bases of the junction unmatched. CDR3 length equals 16 residues.